The source of this T cell receptor (beta chain) is a study of blood T cell repertoires in COVID-19 (TCRdb year 2020). Describing the broader study: Samples from collaborators originated in the United States, Italy and Spain and spanned both the acute and convalescent phases of COVID-19. A de-identified subject ID, COVID-19 status, age in years and sex were almost always included in the sample metadata. The samples were drawn from two sources: the first 160 participants of the ongoing ImmuneRACE study, and about 1,300 subjects contributed by 6 global collaborators. Where available, HLA class I and class II types were obtained from metadata supplied by the sample provider rather than from assay-based typing. Subjects who had been exposed to COVID-19, were actively infected with it, or had recovered from it provided the deeply sampled blood TCRbeta repertoires that made up the dataset. The prospective study material was composed of cDNA or gDNA derived from T cells, B-cell-depleted T cells, or PBMCs. The repertoires were released in a freely available public database intended as a resource for research on the immune response to SARS-CoV-2.

The CDR3 sequence holds 14 residues, the cysteine and phenylalanine included. The sequence is cut down to CDR3 DNA, 42 bases in frame from base 1. From the germline V gene, CDR1 is MNHEY and CDR2 is SVGAGI. The collaborating institutions used their own protocols to collect whole blood in K2EDTA tubes. For TCRbeta analysis, collaborators shipped samples in one of three forms: frozen whole blood, isolated PBMCs, or DNA extracted from either of those sample types. The investigation overall reported the following: How much clinical and demographic metadata was included differed by source and by participant, and the metadata was provided uncurated.

As to this clone: Its binding antigen is unknown. At one end the junction does not follow the germline gene, possibly because of a read error.

TCRbeta CDR3 regions were amplified from genomic DNA by means of the immunoSEQ Assay, a bias-controlled multiplex PCR. The published analysis was carried out like this. Nucleated cell counts per sample were estimated from amplification of reference gene primers within the assay. To quantify the absolute abundance of each unique TCRbeta CDR3 rearrangement, sequence reads were collapsed and filtered. For each sample, productive Simpson clonality was calculated as the square root of Simpson's diversity index over productive rearrangements. Entries here come from immuneACCESS through TCRdb and include only in-frame sequences with V and J called. Some clones fail to appear in such tables; in the studies checked, an unresolved V gene covers under half of the shortfall, and the cause of the remainder is unknown. V and J calls and clone size are those listed in that table; D and trimming were worked out from the DNA. Within this sample are 25,000 to 35,000 clones, with more than 70% of them counted one time only. The ten largest clones take up roughly 7% of the sample.

This sequence uses TRBV6-5 and TRBJ2-7; TRBD1 aligns with 9 central bases. Material for sequencing was peripheral blood. The TCR sequence derives from a human donor in a cohort sampled during active COVID-19. The CDR3 protein sequence reads: CASSRTGESFEQYF. The nucleotides read TGTGCCAGCAGCAGGACAGGGGAATCCTTCGAGCAGTACTTC.